A single sample is the source of the 7 T cell receptor beta chains below, sequenced in a study of brain T cells in children with intractable seizures. Produced via immunoSEQ multiplex PCR; TCRdb's table is partial and in-frame only. The top ten clones hold 3.8% of a sample with around 100,000 clones, 90% to 95% of them seen once. This specimen consisted of peripheral blood, obtained at surgery. These receptors all stem from a boy younger than two with hemimegalencephaly and intractable seizures.

The CDR3 loop reads CASSPGQGVGSPLHF. The CDR3 nucleotides read TGTGCCAGCAGCCCGGGACAGGGCGTGGGTTCACCCCTCCACTTT. The rearrangement links TRBV5-6 to TRBJ1-6, with TRBD1 identical over 9 bases. J gave up 9 bases and V 4 bases, and 8 bases lay outside the gene matches. CDR3 size: 15 residues. The germline gives CDR1 SGHDT, CDR2 YYEEEE.

The chain is built from TRBV5-6 and TRBJ2-1; the D call may be TRBD1 or TRBD2 (5 bases each). Germline CDR1 reads SGHDT; CDR2 reads YYEEEE. This CDR3 has 16 amino acids. Trimming took 1 base from V and 9 from J, leaving 20 bases between them. The CDR3 nucleotides are TGTGCCAGCAGCTTGCGTCAGGGTTTGGGGGTGGGTGAGCAGTTCTTC. Its translation: CASSLRQGLGVGEQFF.

This chain joins TRBV18 and TRBJ1-4, with D unclear. Trimming removed 8 bases at V and 0 bases at J, with 4 bases between. In germline, CDR1 is KGHSH, CDR2 LQKENI. The CDR3 extends over 12 amino acids. In DNA form, the CDR3 reads TGTGCCAGCGGGGCAACTAATGAAAAACTGTTTTTT. Translating gives CASGATNEKLFF.

This chain uses TRBV18 with TRBJ1-1; 10 bases agree with TRBD1. J gave up 7 bases and V 8 bases, and 7 bases lay outside the gene matches. The CDR3 extends over 13 amino acids. Germline-derived CDR1 and CDR2 are KGHSH and LQKENI. The CDR3 DNA is TGTGCCAGCACTTCCGGGACAGGGGATGAAGCTTTCTTT. Its translation is CASTSGTGDEAFF. Full variable domain (outside the CDR3, taken from reference TRBV18 and TRBJ1-1): NAGVMQNPRHLVRRRGQEARLRCSPMKGHSHVYWYRQLPEEGLKFMVYLQKENIIDESGMPKERFSAEFPKEGPSILRIQQVVRGDSAAYFCASTSGTGDEAFFGQGTRLTVV.

The chain links TRBV9 to TRBJ2-5, with TRBD1 identical over 7 bases. CDR3 length: 14 amino acids. V lost 0 bases to trimming and J lost 2 bases; unmatched junction nucleotides: 1. Germline loops: CDR1 SGDLS, CDR2 YYNGEE. CDR3 amino acids: CASSVGTGQETQYF. Written as DNA, the CDR3 is TGTGCCAGCAGCGTAGGGACAGGACAAGAGACCCAGTACTTC.

The J gene is TRBJ2-5, the V gene TRBV11-2; D gene ambiguous. V lost 5 bases, J lost 4 bases, and 17 bases lay in between. There are 15 residues in the CDR3. Germline assignment: CDR1 SGHAT and CDR2 FQNNGV. CDR3 DNA sequence: TGTGCCAGCAGCAGATTTCTGGGTGTCGGAGAGACCCAGTACTTC. Amino acid sequence: CASSRFLGVGETQYF. Variable domain in full (rest from reference TRBV11-2 and TRBJ2-5): EAGVAQSPRYKIIEKRQSVAFWCNPISGHATLYWYQQILGQGPKLLIQFQNNGVVDDSQLPKDRFSAERLKGVDSTLKIQPAKLEDSAVYLCASSRFLGVGETQYFGPGTRLLVL.

The CDR3 sequence is CASSNTGSRGELFF. The CDR3 bases are TGTGCCAGCAGCAATACAGGTTCCCGCGGGGAGCTGTTTTTT. J is TRBJ2-2 and V is TRBV2; TRBD1 is a possible D gene (5 bases). Germline values: CDR1 SNHLY, CDR2 FYNNEI. This CDR3 region has 14 residues. V lost 6 bases and J lost 7, with 15 bases in between.